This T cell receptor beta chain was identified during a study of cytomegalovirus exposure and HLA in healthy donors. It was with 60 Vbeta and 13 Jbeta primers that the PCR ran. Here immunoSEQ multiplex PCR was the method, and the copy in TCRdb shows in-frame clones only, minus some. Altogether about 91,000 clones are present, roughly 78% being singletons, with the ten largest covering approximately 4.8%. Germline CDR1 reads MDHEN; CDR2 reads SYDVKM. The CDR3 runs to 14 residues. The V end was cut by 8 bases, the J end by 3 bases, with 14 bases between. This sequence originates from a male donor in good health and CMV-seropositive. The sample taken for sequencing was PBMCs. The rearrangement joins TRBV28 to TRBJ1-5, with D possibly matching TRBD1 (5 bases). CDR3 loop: CASETAEPNQPQHF. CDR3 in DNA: TGTGCCAGCGAGACAGCAGAGCCCAATCAGCCCCAGCATTTT.